These 23 T cell receptor beta chains were all obtained from the same sample, sequenced in a study of T cells in localized non-small cell lung cancer. The data were produced by immunoSEQ multiplex PCR, yet TCRdb's version contains in-frame clones alone and is incomplete. The data show 52,000 or so clones, around 80% seen once. The sequences come from peripheral blood mononuclear cells, collected before any cancer treatment. These receptors all stem from a man aged 35-69 years with stage III lung adenocarcinoma.

The table lists this clone with a count of one. V is TRBV7-9 and J is TRBJ2-1; D assignment may be TRBD1 or TRBD2 (6 bases each). Trimming took 5 bases from V and 7 from J, leaving 18 bases between them. This CDR3 contains 15 residues. From germline, CDR1 is SEHNR and CDR2 FQNEAQ (reference sequence). The CDR3 DNA sequence: TGTGCCAGCAGCCCACCCGGGGGCTTCGGGAATGAGCAGTTCTTC. This sequence encodes CASSPPGGFGNEQFF.

V and J are TRBV7-8 and TRBJ1-5, with D uncertain. The CDR3 has 13 residues. V was pared by 1 base and J by 13 bases, with 14 bases between. The germline V gene has CDR1 SGHVS and CDR2 FQNEAQ. The CDR3 region is CASSLGGLDPQHF. The CDR3 DNA is TGTGCCAGCAGCTTAGGTGGTTTGGACCCTCAGCATTTT.

The chain uses TRBV5-5 and TRBJ1-4; no reliable D call. The CDR3 loop spans 15 amino acids. The germline gives CDR1 SGHKS, CDR2 YYEKEE (reference sequence). V lost 2 bases and J lost 5, with 13 bases in between. The CDR3 is CASSFDPLYNEKLFF. The CDR3 DNA is TGTGCCAGCAGCTTTGACCCACTCTACAATGAAAAACTGTTTTTT.

This clone showed up just once. The CDR3 protein is CASSPQVGSGGANEQFF. CDR3 bases: TGTGCCAGTAGTCCCCAGGTGGGTAGCGGGGGGGCCAATGAGCAGTTCTTC. The chain combines TRBV19 with TRBJ2-1; 11 bases map to TRBD2. Germline lookup yields CDR1 LNHDA and CDR2 SQIVND (reference sequence). The length of the CDR3 is 17 residues. V lost 5 bases to trimming and J lost 6 bases; unmatched junction nucleotides: 12. The complete variable domain, with remaining parts taken from reference TRBV19 and TRBJ2-1, reads DGGITQSPKYLFRKEGQNVTLSCEQNLNHDAMYWYRQDPGQGLRLIYYSQIVNDFQKGDIAEGYSVSREKKESFPLTVTSAQKNPTAFYLCASSPQVGSGGANEQFFGPGTRLTVL.

CDR3 loop: CASGPPVGTSGNNEQFF. DNA of the CDR3: TGTGCCAGCGGCCCCCCAGTTGGGACTAGCGGGAACAATGAGCAGTTCTTC. V usage is TRBV5-8 and J usage is TRBJ2-1; 13 nucleotides line up with TRBD2. Germline CDR1 and CDR2: SGHTS and YDEGEE. The trim removed 7 bases at V and 5 bases at J, leaving 12 bases unmatched. This CDR3 region has 17 residues.

This sequence joins TRBV7-9 and TRBJ2-2; 12 bases agree with TRBD2. This CDR3 is built from 16 residues. Losses at the gene ends were 2 bases for V and 6 bases for J; bases not matched to a gene: 4. Germline values: CDR1 SEHNR, CDR2 FQNEAQ (reference sequence). The CDR3 DNA is TGTGCCAGCAGCTTATCTAGCGGGAGGGCCTCCGGGGAGCTGTTTTTT. Protein: CASSLSSGRASGELFF. Combining the CDR3 with reference TRBV7-9 and TRBJ2-2 gives the whole variable domain DTGVSQNPRHKITKRGQNVTFRCDPISEHNRLYWYRQTLGQGPEFLTYFQNEAQLEKSRLLSDRFSAERPKGSFSTLEIQRTEQGDSAMYLCASSLSSGRASGELFFGEGSRLTVL.

This chain uses TRBV18 with TRBJ2-1, with a weak D call TRBD2 (6 bases). Germline CDR1 reads KGHSH; CDR2 reads LQKENI. V shed 4 bases and J shed 5 bases, with 12 bases lying between them. The CDR3 totals 14 residues. CDR3 residues: CASSRASANNEQFF. CDR3 sequence (DNA): TGTGCCAGCTCACGGGCTAGCGCCAACAATGAGCAGTTCTTC.

This rearrangement joins TRBV28 to TRBJ2-2, with D tentatively TRBD1 (6 bases). The CDR3 is 13 residues long. CDR1 and CDR2 (germline): MDHEN, SYDVKM. Trimming removed 7 bases from V and 3 bases from J, with 9 bases in between. CDR3 region: CASIRTDTGELFF. For the CDR3, the DNA is TGTGCCAGCATAAGGACAGACACCGGGGAGCTGTTTTTT.

The CDR3 here is CASSDRGRETQYF. The CDR3 DNA is TGTGCCAGTAGTGACAGGGGAAGGGAGACCCAGTACTTC. The chain has TRBV19 and TRBJ2-5, with 8 bases aligning to TRBD1. The length of the CDR3 is 13 residues. V was pared by 5 bases and J by 5 bases, with 4 bases of the junction left unmatched. Per germline, CDR1 LNHDA and CDR2 SQIVND (reference sequence).

This clone is a singleton in its sample. The chain has TRBV14 and TRBJ1-3; D may be TRBD1 (5 bases). The ends were cut back, 4 bases at V and 0 bases at J, with 16 bases in the middle. The CDR3 consists of 17 residues. Germline V gene data show CDR1 as SGHDN and CDR2 as FVKESK. The DNA of the CDR3 is TGTGCCAGCAGCCCAGACCTCCCCGGGGCCTCTGGAAACACCATATATTTT. Its protein is CASSPDLPGASGNTIYF.

The rearrangement joins TRBV9 to TRBJ1-1, with 9 bases aligning to TRBD1. The CDR3 contains 14 residues. The V and J ends lost 3 bases and 4 bases, in that order; junction bases with no gene match: 4. Germline V lookup: CDR1 SGDLS, CDR2 YYNGEE. The CDR3 reads CASSARDRVTEAFF. CDR3 sequence (DNA): TGTGCCAGCAGCGCCCGGGACAGGGTCACTGAAGCTTTCTTT. Combining the CDR3 with reference TRBV9 and TRBJ1-1 gives the whole variable domain DSGVTQTPKHLITATGQRVTLRCSPRSGDLSVYWYQQSLDQGLQFLIQYYNGEERAKGNILERFSAQQFPDLHSELNLSSLELGDSALYFCASSARDRVTEAFFGQGTRLTVV.

This clone appeared a single time. The chain has TRBV7-9 and TRBJ2-5; no firm D call. The ends were cut back, 0 bases at V and 7 bases at J, with 15 bases in the middle. The CDR3 has 15 residues. Germline V CDR1 and CDR2: SEHNR, FQNEAQ (reference sequence). CDR3 in DNA: TGTGCCAGCAGCTTAGCTGCGGATTCGGTGGGGACCCAGTACTTC. Its protein product is CASSLAADSVGTQYF.

The V call is TRBV19, the J call TRBJ1-5, with D uncertain. V gave up 1 base and J gave up 7 bases, with 14 bases separating them. Germline V gene lookup returns CDR1 LNHDA and CDR2 SQIVND (reference sequence). This CDR3 comprises 15 residues. The CDR3 here is CASSIGESPRQPQHF. The CDR3 DNA sequence: TGTGCCAGTAGTATAGGAGAGTCCCCCAGGCAGCCCCAGCATTTT. Full variable domain (rest looked up from reference TRBV19 and TRBJ1-5): DGGITQSPKYLFRKEGQNVTLSCEQNLNHDAMYWYRQDPGQGLRLIYYSQIVNDFQKGDIAEGYSVSREKKESFPLTVTSAQKNPTAFYLCASSIGESPRQPQHFGDGTRLSIL.

The chain joins TRBV13 to TRBJ2-7; 11 positions agree with TRBD2. The CDR3 consists of 14 residues. V was clipped by 8 bases and J by 2 bases; unmatched bases: 5. The V gene's germline CDR1 is PRHDT and CDR2 FYEKMQ (reference sequence). The CDR3 loop is CASASGGTPYEQYF. CDR3 nucleotides: TGTGCCAGCGCTAGCGGGGGGACCCCCTACGAGCAGTACTTC.

The gene calls are TRBV2 and TRBJ2-2; weak D call: TRBD1 (5 bases). This CDR3 has 17 residues. Germline CDR1 reads SNHLY; CDR2 reads FYNNEI. Trimming took 2 bases from V and 0 from J, leaving 13 bases between them. The CDR3 loop is CASSEWGGATNTGELFF. CDR3 coding DNA: TGTGCCAGCAGTGAATGGGGCGGAGCTACGAACACCGGGGAGCTGTTTTTT.

Here the CDR3 reads CAWSSAYPGTSPAELFF. The CDR3 region has the DNA TGTGCCTGGAGTTCCGCTTATCCTGGGACCTCGCCCGCGGAGCTGTTTTTT. V gene TRBV30 combines with J gene TRBJ2-2; tentatively, D is TRBD1 or TRBD2 (5 bases each). The V gene's germline CDR1 is GTSNPN and CDR2 SVGIG (reference sequence). The V end lost 2 bases, the J end lost 10 bases, and 26 bases lay between the germline ends. This CDR3 spans 17 amino acids.

The chain recombines TRBV7-8 with TRBJ2-7; either TRBD1 or TRBD2 may supply D (5 bases each). The germline V and J ends were trimmed by 0 bases and 3 bases, with 9 bases remaining between them. Germline CDR1 SGHVS, CDR2 FQNEAQ. CDR3 length: 14 amino acids. CDR3: CASSLASRGYEQYF. The CDR3 region has the DNA TGTGCCAGCAGCTTAGCGTCGAGGGGCTACGAGCAGTACTTC.

This chain connects TRBV27 to TRBJ2-7; tentatively, D is TRBD2 (6 bases). The CDR3 runs 14 residues. Germline lookup yields CDR1 MNHEY and CDR2 SMNVEV (reference sequence). V lost 2 bases to trimming and J lost 6 bases, with 14 bases between them. CDR3 bases: TGTGCCAGCAGTTTAAACGCGGGACCCGGCGAGCAGTACTTC. This sequence encodes CASSLNAGPGEQYF.

This chain joins TRBV18 and TRBJ2-7; D possibly corresponds to TRBD1 (5 bases). The length of the CDR3 is 15 residues. V was trimmed by 1 base and J by 0 bases, leaving 10 bases between them. Germline V gene data show CDR1 as KGHSH and CDR2 as LQKENI. CDR3 protein: CASSPRDQGSYEQYF. CDR3 in DNA: TGTGCCAGCTCACCACGAGACCAGGGCTCCTACGAGCAGTACTTC.

This chain links TRBV14 with TRBJ1-1, with D unresolved. The germline CDR1 and CDR2 sequences are SGHDN and FVKESK. The CDR3 runs to 12 residues. The V end lost 3 bases, the J end lost 0 bases, and 2 bases lay between the germline ends. The CDR3 sequence: CASSHLNTEAFF. Written as DNA, the CDR3 is TGTGCCAGCAGCCACTTGAACACTGAAGCTTTCTTT.

This clone has only one observation. The V gene is TRBV7-9, the J gene TRBJ1-6, with 12 bases lining up with TRBD1. Trimming at V came to 3 bases and at J to 11 bases, leaving 8 bases not matched to a gene. Germline loops: CDR1 SEHNR, CDR2 FQNEAQ (reference sequence). The CDR3 is 16 residues long. In DNA, the CDR3 is TGTGCCAGCAGCTTCTACTATGGGGACAGGGGGCCACCCCTCCACTTT. Protein product: CASSFYYGDRGPPLHF. The variable domain in full, completed from reference TRBV7-9 and TRBJ1-6, reads DTGVSQNPRHKITKRGQNVTFRCDPISEHNRLYWYRQTLGQGPEFLTYFQNEAQLEKSRLLSDRFSAERPKGSFSTLEIQRTEQGDSAMYLCASSFYYGDRGPPLHFGNGTRLTVT.

The V call is TRBV18, the J call TRBJ1-1; D call uncertain. Between the trimmed V and J ends, which lost 6 bases and 1 base, there was a span of 18 bases. CDR1 and CDR2 from the germline V gene are KGHSH and LQKENI. The CDR3 extends over 16 amino acids. The CDR3 nucleotides read TGTGCCAGCTCCATAAACCTGCCAATCGGGAACACTGAAGCTTTCTTT. Its protein product is CASSINLPIGNTEAFF.

This chain connects TRBV4-3 to TRBJ2-5; 7 nucleotides align to TRBD2. Germline CDR1 and CDR2: LGHNA and YSLEER. V shed 1 base, J shed 5 bases, and the junction held 10 bases outside the gene matches. The CDR3 is made up of 16 amino acids. The CDR3: CASSQGEGGSYETQYF. The CDR3 DNA is TGCGCCAGCAGCCAAGGGGAGGGCGGGTCTTATGAGACCCAGTACTTC.